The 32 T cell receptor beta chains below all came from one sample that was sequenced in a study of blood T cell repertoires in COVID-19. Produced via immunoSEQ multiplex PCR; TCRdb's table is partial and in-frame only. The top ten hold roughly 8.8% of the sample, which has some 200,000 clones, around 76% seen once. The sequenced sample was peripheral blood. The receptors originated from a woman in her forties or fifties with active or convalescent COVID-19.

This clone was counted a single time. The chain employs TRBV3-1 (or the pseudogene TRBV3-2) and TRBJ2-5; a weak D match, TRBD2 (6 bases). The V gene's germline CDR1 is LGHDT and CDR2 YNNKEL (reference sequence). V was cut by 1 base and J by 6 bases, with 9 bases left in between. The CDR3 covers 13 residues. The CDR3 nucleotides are TGTGCCAGCAGCCAAGGACTAGACCAGACCCAGTACTTC. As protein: CASSQGLDQTQYF.

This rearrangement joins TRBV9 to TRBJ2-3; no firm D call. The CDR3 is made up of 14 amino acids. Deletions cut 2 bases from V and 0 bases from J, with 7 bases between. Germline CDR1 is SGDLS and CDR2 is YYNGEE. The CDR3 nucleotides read TGTGCCAGCAGCGTTCAGGTTAGCACAGATACGCAGTATTTT. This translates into CASSVQVSTDTQYF.

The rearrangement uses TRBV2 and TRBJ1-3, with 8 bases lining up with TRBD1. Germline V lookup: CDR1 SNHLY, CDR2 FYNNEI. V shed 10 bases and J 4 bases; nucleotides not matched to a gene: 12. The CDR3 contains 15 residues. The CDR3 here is CANQLDRGSGNTIYF. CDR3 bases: TGTGCCAATCAGCTTGACAGGGGTTCAGGAAACACCATATATTTT.

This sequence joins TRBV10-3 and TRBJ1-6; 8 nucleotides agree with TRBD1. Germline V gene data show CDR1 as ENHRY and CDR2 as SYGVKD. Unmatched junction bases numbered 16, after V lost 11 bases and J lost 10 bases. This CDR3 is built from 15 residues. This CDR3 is CAVSINQGAESPLHF. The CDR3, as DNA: TGTGCCGTCTCGATTAATCAGGGGGCTGAGTCACCCCTCCACTTT.

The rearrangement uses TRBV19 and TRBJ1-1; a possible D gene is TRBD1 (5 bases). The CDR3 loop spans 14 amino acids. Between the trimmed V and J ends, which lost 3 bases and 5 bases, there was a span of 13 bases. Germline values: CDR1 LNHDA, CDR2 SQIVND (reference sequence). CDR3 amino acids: CASSIRYGGTEAFF. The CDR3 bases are TGTGCCAGTAGTATTAGGTACGGGGGGACTGAAGCTTTCTTT.

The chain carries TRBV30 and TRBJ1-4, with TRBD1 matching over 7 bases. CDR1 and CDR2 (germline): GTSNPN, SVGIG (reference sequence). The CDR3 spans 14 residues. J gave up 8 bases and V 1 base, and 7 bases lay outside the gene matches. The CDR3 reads CAWSETGLREKLFF. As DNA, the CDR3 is TGTGCCTGGAGTGAGACAGGGCTTAGGGAAAAACTGTTTTTT.

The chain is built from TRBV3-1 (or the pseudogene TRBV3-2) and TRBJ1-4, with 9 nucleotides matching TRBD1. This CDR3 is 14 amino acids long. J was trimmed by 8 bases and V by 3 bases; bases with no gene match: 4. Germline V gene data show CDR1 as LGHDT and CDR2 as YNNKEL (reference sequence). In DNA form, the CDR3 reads TGTGCCAGCAGCCAGGGACAGGGTGCGGAAAAACTGTTTTTT. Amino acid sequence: CASSQGQGAEKLFF.

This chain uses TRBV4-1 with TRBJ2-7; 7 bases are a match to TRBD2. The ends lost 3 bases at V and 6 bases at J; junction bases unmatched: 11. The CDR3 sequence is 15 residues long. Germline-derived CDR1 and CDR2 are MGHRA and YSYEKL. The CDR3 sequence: CASSQDGLVRGEQYF. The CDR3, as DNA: TGCGCCAGCAGCCAGGACGGACTAGTGAGAGGCGAGCAGTACTTC.

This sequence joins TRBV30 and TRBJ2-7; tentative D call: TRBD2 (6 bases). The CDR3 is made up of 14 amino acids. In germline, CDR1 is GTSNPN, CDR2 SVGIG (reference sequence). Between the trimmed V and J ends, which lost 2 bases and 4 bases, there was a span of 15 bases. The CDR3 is CAWSLGRLGYEQYF. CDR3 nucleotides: TGTGCCTGGAGTCTAGGGAGGTTGGGATACGAGCAGTACTTC. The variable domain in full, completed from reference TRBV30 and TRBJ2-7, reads SQTIHQWPATLVQPVGSPLSLECTVEGTSNPNLYWYRQAAGRGLQLLFYSVGIGQISSEVPQNLSASRPQDRQFILSSKKLLLSDSGFYLCAWSLGRLGYEQYFGPGTRLTVT.

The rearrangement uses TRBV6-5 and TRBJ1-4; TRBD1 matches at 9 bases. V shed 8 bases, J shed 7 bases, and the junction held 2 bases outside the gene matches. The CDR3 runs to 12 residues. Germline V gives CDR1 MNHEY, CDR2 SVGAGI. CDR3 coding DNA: TGTGCCAGCGGGACAGGGTTTGAAAAACTGTTTTTT. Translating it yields CASGTGFEKLFF.

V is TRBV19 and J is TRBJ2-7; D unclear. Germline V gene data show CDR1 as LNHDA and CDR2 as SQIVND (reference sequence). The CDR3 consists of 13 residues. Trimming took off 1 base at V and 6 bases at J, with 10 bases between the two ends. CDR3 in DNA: TGTGCCAGTAGTATAGGTCCCTCCCGCGAGCAGTACTTC. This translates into CASSIGPSREQYF. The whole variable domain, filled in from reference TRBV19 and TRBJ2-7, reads DGGITQSPKYLFRKEGQNVTLSCEQNLNHDAMYWYRQDPGQGLRLIYYSQIVNDFQKGDIAEGYSVSREKKESFPLTVTSAQKNPTAFYLCASSIGPSREQYFGPGTRLTVT.

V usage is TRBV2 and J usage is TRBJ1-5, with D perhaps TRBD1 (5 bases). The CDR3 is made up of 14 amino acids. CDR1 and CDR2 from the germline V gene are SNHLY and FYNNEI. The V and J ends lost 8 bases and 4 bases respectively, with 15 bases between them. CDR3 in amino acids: CASGAQSWNQPQHF. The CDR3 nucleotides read TGTGCCAGCGGGGCGCAGTCCTGGAATCAGCCCCAGCATTTT.

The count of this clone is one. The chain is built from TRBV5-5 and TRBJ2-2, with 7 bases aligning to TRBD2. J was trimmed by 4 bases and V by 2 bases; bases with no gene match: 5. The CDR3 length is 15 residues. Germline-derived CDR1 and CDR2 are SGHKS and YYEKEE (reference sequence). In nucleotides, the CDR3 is TGTGCCAGCAGCTTTGTAGCGGGTGCCACCGGGGAGCTGTTTTTT. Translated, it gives CASSFVAGATGELFF.

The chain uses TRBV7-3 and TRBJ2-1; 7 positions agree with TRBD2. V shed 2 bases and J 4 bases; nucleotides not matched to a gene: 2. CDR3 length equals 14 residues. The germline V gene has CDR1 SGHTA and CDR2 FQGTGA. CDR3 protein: CASSLAGVYNEQFF. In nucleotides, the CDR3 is TGTGCCAGCAGCTTAGCGGGAGTTTACAATGAGCAGTTCTTC.

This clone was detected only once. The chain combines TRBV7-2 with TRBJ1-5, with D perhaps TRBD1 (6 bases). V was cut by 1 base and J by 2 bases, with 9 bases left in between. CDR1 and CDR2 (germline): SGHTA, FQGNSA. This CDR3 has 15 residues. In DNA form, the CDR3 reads TGTGCCAGCAGCTTAGGGGGACACCGCAATCAGCCCCAGCATTTT. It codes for CASSLGGHRNQPQHF.

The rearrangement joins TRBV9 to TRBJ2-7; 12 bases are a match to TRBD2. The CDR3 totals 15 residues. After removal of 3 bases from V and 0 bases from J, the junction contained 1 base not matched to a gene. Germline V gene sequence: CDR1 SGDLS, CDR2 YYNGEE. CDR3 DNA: TGTGCCAGCAGCGCGACTAGCGGGAGCTCCTACGAGCAGTACTTC. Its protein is CASSATSGSSYEQYF.

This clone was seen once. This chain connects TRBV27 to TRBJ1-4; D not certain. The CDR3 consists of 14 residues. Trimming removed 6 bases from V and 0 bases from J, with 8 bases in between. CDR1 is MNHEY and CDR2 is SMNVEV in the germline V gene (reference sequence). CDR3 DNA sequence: TGTGCCAGCAGAAAACTTGCAACTAATGAAAAACTGTTTTTT. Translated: CASRKLATNEKLFF.

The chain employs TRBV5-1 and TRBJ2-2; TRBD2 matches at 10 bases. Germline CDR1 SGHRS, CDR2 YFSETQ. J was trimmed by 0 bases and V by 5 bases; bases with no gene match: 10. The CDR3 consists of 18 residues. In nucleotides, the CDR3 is TGCGCCAGCAGACGGACTAGCGGAAGGATCGCGAACACCGGGGAGCTGTTTTTT. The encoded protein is CASRRTSGRIANTGELFF.

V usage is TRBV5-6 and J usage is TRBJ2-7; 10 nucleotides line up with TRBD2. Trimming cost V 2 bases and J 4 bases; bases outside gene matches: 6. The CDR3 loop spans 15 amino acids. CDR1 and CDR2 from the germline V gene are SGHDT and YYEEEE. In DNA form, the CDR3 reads TGTGCCAGCAGCTTATTGGCTAGCGGGAGATACGAGCAGTACTTC. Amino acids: CASSLLASGRYEQYF.

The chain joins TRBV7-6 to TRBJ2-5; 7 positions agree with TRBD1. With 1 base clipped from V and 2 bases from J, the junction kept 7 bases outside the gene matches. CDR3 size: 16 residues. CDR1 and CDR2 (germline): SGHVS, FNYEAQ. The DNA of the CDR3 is TGTGCCAGCAGCTTAGGTGTCGCCAGGGGGCAAGAGACCCAGTACTTC. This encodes CASSLGVARGQETQYF.

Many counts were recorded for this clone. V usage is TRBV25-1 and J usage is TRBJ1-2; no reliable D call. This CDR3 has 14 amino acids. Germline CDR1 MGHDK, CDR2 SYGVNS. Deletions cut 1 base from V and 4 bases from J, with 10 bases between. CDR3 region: CASSESVPPYGYTF. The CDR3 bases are TGTGCCAGCAGTGAATCGGTTCCCCCCTATGGCTACACCTTC.

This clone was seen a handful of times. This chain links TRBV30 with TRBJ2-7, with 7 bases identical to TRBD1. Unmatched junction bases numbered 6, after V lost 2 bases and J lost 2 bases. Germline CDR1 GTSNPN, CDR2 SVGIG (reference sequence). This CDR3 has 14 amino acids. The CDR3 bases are TGTGCCTGGAGTCCCCCAGACAGGGCCTACGAGCAGTACTTC. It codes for CAWSPPDRAYEQYF.

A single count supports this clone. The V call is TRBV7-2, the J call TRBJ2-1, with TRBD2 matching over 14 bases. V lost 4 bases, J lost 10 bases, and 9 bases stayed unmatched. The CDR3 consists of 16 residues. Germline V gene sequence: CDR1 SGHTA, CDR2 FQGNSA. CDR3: CASSWRLAGGPFEQFF. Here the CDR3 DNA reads TGTGCCAGCAGCTGGAGACTAGCGGGGGGGCCGTTCGAGCAGTTCTTC. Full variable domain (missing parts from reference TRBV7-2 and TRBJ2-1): GAGVSQSPSNKVTEKGKDVELRCDPISGHTALYWYRQSLGQGLEFLIYFQGNSAPDKSGLPSDRFSAERTGGSVSTLTIQRTQQEDSAVYLCASSWRLAGGPFEQFFGPGTRLTVL.

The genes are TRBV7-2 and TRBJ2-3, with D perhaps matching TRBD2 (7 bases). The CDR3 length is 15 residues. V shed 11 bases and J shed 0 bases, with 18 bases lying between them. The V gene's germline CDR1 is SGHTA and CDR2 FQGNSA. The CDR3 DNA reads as TGTGCCGGGGGGGGCTACACAACTAGCACAGATACGCAGTATTTT. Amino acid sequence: CAGGGYTTSTDTQYF. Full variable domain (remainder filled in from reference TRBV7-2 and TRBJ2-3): GAGVSQSPSNKVTEKGKDVELRCDPISGHTALYWYRQSLGQGLEFLIYFQGNSAPDKSGLPSDRFSAERTGGSVSTLTIQRTQQEDSAVYLCAGGGYTTSTDTQYFGPGTRLTVL.

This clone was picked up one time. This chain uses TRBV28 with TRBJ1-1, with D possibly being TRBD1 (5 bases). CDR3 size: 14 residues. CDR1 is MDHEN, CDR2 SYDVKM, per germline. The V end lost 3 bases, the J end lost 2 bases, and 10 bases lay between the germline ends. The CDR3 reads CASSFRQINTEAFF. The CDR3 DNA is TGTGCCAGCAGTTTTCGACAGATAAACACTGAAGCTTTCTTT.

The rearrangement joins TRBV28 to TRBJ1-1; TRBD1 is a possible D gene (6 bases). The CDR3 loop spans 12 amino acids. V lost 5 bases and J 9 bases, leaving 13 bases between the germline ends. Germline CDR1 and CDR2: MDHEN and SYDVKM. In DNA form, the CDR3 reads TGTGCCAGCAGTCCAAACAGGGTTAAAGCTTTCTTT. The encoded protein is CASSPNRVKAFF.

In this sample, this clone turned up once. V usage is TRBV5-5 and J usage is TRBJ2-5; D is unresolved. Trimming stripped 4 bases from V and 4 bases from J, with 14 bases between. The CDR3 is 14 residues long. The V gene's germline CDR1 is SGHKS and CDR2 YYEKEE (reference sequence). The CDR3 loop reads CASSPRVVRETQYF. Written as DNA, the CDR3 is TGTGCCAGCAGCCCTCGGGTCGTGAGAGAGACCCAGTACTTC.

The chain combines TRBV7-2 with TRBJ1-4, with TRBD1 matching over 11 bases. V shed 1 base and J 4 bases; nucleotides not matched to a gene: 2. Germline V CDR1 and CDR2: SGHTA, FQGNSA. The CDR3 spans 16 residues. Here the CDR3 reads CASSLDGTGGNEKLFF. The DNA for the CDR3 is TGTGCCAGCAGCTTAGACGGGACAGGGGGTAATGAAAAACTGTTTTTT.

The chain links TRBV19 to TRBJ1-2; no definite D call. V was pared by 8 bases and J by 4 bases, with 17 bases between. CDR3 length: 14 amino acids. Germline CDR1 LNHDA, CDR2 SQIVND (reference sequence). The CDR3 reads CASGPEVRGYGYTF. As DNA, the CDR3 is TGTGCCAGTGGCCCGGAGGTTCGCGGCTATGGCTACACCTTC.

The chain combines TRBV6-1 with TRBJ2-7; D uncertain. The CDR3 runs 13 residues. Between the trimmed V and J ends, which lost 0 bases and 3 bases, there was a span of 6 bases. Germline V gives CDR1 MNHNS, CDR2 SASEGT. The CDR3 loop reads CASSEAFGYEQYF. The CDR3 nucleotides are TGTGCCAGCAGTGAAGCATTCGGCTACGAGCAGTACTTC.

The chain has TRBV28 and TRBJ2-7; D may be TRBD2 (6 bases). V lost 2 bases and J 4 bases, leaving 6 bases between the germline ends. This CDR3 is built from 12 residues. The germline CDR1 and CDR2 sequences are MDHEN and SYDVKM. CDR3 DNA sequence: TGTGCCAGCAGTTTAGGAGGGTACGAGCAGTACTTC. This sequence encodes CASSLGGYEQYF.

In DNA form, the CDR3 reads TGTGCCACCATGGACAGTGCAACTAATGAAAAACTGTTTTTT. Protein product: CATMDSATNEKLFF. The rearrangement links TRBV24-1 to TRBJ1-4, with D perhaps matching TRBD1 (6 bases). CDR1 and CDR2 (germline): KGHDR, SFDVKD. The V end was cut by 8 bases, the J end by 0 bases, with 9 bases between. CDR3 length: 14 residues.